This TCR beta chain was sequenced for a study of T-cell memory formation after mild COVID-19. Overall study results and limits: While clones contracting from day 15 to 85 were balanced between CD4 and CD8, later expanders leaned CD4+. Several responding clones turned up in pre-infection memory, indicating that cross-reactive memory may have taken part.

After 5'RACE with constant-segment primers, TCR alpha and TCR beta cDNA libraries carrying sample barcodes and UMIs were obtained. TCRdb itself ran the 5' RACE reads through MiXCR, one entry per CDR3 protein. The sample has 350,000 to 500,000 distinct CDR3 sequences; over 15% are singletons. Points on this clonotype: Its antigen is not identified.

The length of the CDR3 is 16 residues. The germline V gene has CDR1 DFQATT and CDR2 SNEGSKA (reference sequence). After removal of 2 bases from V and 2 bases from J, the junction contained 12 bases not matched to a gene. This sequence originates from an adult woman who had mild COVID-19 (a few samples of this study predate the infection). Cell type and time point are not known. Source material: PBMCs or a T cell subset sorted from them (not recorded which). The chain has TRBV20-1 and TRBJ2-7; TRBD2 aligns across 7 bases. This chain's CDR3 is CSARREGQGSPYEQYF. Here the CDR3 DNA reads TGCAGTGCTAGAAGGGAGGGGCAGGGAAGTCCCTACGAGCAGTACTTC.